Listed below are T cell receptor beta chains from one sample, sequenced in a study of blood T cells in healthy people across ages. TCRdb fed the 5' RACE reads into MiXCR, producing one record per CDR3 protein. This table has about 1.5 million distinct CDR3 sequences, 35% to 45% appearing once. Sequenced: blood. These receptors came from a woman aged 18 to 35 in good health. CDR3s include the opening cysteine and the closing phenylalanine or tryptophan. A D gene is named only where the DNA matches it firmly. Not all rows give a size; the values are once, few, many and, for expanded clones, a class.

V gene,clone size,D gene,J gene,CDR3 protein,CDR3 DNA
TRBV10-3,few,TRBD1,TRBJ2-7,CAISVGQGAFEQYF,TGTGCCATCAGTGTAGGACAGGGGGCCTTTGAGCAGTACTTC
TRBV2,few,NA,TRBJ2-6,CASSRLLQVSGANVLTF,TGTGCCAGCAGTCGCTTATTACAGGTGTCCGGGGCCAACGTCCTGACTTTC
TRBV7-9,NA,NA,TRBJ1-6,CASSPDGYNSPLHF,TGTGCCAGCAGCCCAGACGGATATAATTCACCCCTCCACTTT
TRBV12-3/TRBV12-4,NA,NA,TRBJ1-6,CASSLHSHNSPLHF,TGTGCCAGCAGTTTACACAGCCATAATTCACCCCTCCACTTT
TRBV10-3,NA,NA,TRBJ2-5,CAISVFRDQETQYF,TGTGCCATCAGTGTCTTCAGGGATCAAGAGACCCAGTACTTC
TRBV30,NA,NA,TRBJ2-1,CAWSVFWGGRNEQFF,TGTGCCTGGAGTGTTTTTTGGGGGGGCAGGAATGAGCAGTTCTTC
TRBV6-2/TRBV6-3,NA,NA,TRBJ2-7,CASSYLGQYSYEQYF,TGTGCCAGCAGTTACCTGGGACAATACTCCTACGAGCAGTACTTC
TRBV2,NA,TRBD1,TRBJ2-7,CASSVGQGTNYEQYF,TGTGCCAGCAGTGTGGGACAGGGCACTAACTACGAGCAGTACTTC
TRBV2,few,TRBD2,TRBJ2-5,CASRIRLAGVETQYF,TGTGCCAGCAGAATACGACTAGCGGGAGTAGAGACCCAGTACTTC
TRBV27,few,NA,TRBJ2-5,CASSSKTSRETQYF,TGTGCCAGCAGTTCCAAGACTAGTAGAGAGACCCAGTACTTC
TRBV10-3,few,NA,TRBJ1-1,CAIRRGGEMNTEAFF,TGTGCCATCAGACGGGGCGGGGAAATGAACACTGAGGCTTTCTTT
TRBV19,NA,NA,TRBJ2-1,CASSIGGSDEQFF,TGTGCCAGTAGTATTGGGGGGTCAGATGAGCAGTTCTTC
TRBV4-1,NA,TRBD2,TRBJ2-7,CASSQRLAGVSYEQYF,TGCGCCAGCAGCCAGAGACTAGCGGGGGTCTCCTACGAGCAGTACTTC
TRBV12-3/TRBV12-4,NA,NA,TRBJ2-1,CASSVKGGMEQFF,TGTGCCAGCAGTGTAAAGGGAGGCATGGAGCAGTTCTTC
TRBV28,NA,TRBD2,TRBJ2-7,CASSSAGTSNHEQYF,TGTGCCAGCAGTTCTGCCGGGACTAGCAATCACGAGCAGTACTTC
TRBV7-9,NA,NA,TRBJ2-7,CASSLGTRVNEQYF,TGTGCCAGCAGCTTAGGGACGAGGGTAAATGAGCAGTACTTC
TRBV5-1,few,NA,TRBJ1-2,CASSLAPGASGYGYTF,TGCGCCAGCAGCCTGGCCCCGGGGGCCAGTGGCTATGGCTACACCTTC
TRBV28,few,TRBD2,TRBJ2-1,CASPSIWGGISYNEQFF,TGTGCCAGCCCCTCAATCTGGGGGGGGATTTCCTACAATGAGCAGTTCTTC
TRBV6-2/TRBV6-3,NA,TRBD2,TRBJ2-5,CAITGGIETQYF,TGTGCCATCACGGGGGGGATCGAGACCCAGTACTTC
TRBV4-1,NA,TRBD1,TRBJ2-7,CASSHPDRVYEQYF,TGCGCCAGCAGCCACCCGGACAGGGTTTACGAGCAGTACTTC
TRBV3-1,many,TRBD2,TRBJ2-1,CASSQAGGGNEQFF,TGCGCCAGCAGCCAAGCGGGAGGGGGCAATGAGCAGTTCTTC
TRBV11-3,NA,NA,TRBJ2-2,CASSLNVGELFF,TGTGCCAGCAGCCTAAATGTCGGGGAGCTGTTTTTT
TRBV29-1,many,NA,TRBJ1-5,CSVAGDSNQPQHF,TGCAGCGTTGCGGGGGATAGCAATCAGCCCCAGCATTTT
TRBV11-3,few,NA,TRBJ2-1,CASSAGAEQFF,TGTGCCAGCAGCGCCGGTGCCGAGCAGTTCTTC
TRBV7-9,NA,NA,TRBJ2-3,CASSSRAWGTDTQYF,TGTGCCAGCAGCTCCAGGGCTTGGGGCACAGATACGCAGTATTTT
TRBV27,once,NA,TRBJ2-2,CATVGREHTGELFF,TGTGCCACCGTAGGCAGGGAACACACCGGGGAGCTGTTTTTT
TRBV6-5,few,NA,TRBJ1-5,CASSYSVQGSNQPQHF,TGTGCCAGCAGTTATTCGGTTCAGGGTAGCAATCAGCCCCAGCATTTT
TRBV5-1,few,NA,TRBJ1-1,CASSLPGDFGMNTEAFF,TGCGCCAGCAGCTTGCCAGGGGATTTTGGAATGAACACTGAAGCTTTCTTT
TRBV10-3,few,TRBD1,TRBJ2-7,CAISDRKQGAGDEQYF,TGTGCCATCAGTGACCGAAAACAGGGGGCTGGGGACGAGCAGTACTTC
TRBV18,NA,NA,TRBJ2-1,CASSGRRDSYNEQFF,TGTGCCAGCTCAGGGAGGAGAGATTCCTACAATGAGCAGTTCTTC
TRBV20-1,NA,TRBD1,TRBJ1-1,CSAREGGQLNTEAFF,TGCAGTGCTAGAGAAGGGGGACAGCTGAACACTGAAGCTTTCTTT
TRBV14,once,NA,TRBJ2-5,CASSRVTRGAFRGSEQYF,TGTGCCAGCAGCCGAGTGACTCGCGGGGCCTTCCGGGGATCTGAGCAGTACTTC
TRBV20-1,NA,TRBD1,TRBJ1-6,CSPQGDVNSPLHF,TGCAGTCCCCAGGGGGACGTTAATTCACCCCTCCACTTT
TRBV15,NA,TRBD1,TRBJ2-1,CATSRDTGGSEQFF,TGTGCCACCAGCAGAGATACAGGGGGCAGTGAGCAGTTCTTC
TRBV5-6,NA,NA,TRBJ2-7,CASSLNKLWGRPSYEQYF,TGTGCCAGCAGCTTGAACAAACTTTGGGGCAGGCCCTCCTACGAGCAGTACTTC
TRBV27,NA,NA,TRBJ2-1,CASSGAGGVDEQFF,TGTGCCAGCAGTGGCGCCGGGGGAGTGGATGAGCAGTTCTTC
TRBV2,NA,NA,TRBJ2-3,CASSVGEDSTDTQYF,TGTGCCAGCAGTGTAGGGGAGGATAGCACAGATACGCAGTATTTT